These 14 T cell receptor beta chains originate from one sample sequenced in a study of cytomegalovirus exposure and HLA in healthy donors. It was with 60 Vbeta and 13 Jbeta primers that the PCR ran. Clones were sequenced by immunoSEQ multiplex PCR, and TCRdb holds only the in-frame ones, with some missing. The table lists 80,000 to 95,000 clones, around 79% of them singletons, with roughly 15% in the top ten. What was sequenced was PBMCs. The receptor source for this set is a woman between 35 and 50 years old in good health and CMV-seropositive.

This chain connects TRBV28 to TRBJ2-1; 8 bases agree with TRBD1. J gave up 9 bases and V 2 bases, and 15 bases lay outside the gene matches. Germline loops: CDR1 MDHEN, CDR2 SYDVKM. This CDR3 comprises 17 residues. CDR3 region: CASSLMGSQGARVEQFF. Written as DNA, the CDR3 is TGTGCCAGCAGTTTAATGGGGTCGCAGGGGGCGAGGGTTGAGCAGTTCTTC.

The CDR3 spells CASSLDSWAGGEQYF. The CDR3 region has the DNA TGTGCCAGCAGCTTAGATAGTTGGGCAGGGGGCGAGCAGTACTTC. This chain uses TRBV7-9 with TRBJ2-7; 7 bases align to TRBD1. The junction had 9 bases not matched to a gene; V was cut back by 1 base and J by 6 bases. The CDR3 runs 15 residues. The germline V gene has CDR1 SEHNR and CDR2 FQNEAQ (reference sequence).

CDR3 loop: CASSLGRGTEAFF. The CDR3 DNA sequence: TGTGCCAGCAGCCTGGGCAGGGGTACTGAAGCTTTCTTT. This chain links TRBV11-1 with TRBJ1-1; tentatively, D is TRBD1 (6 bases). This CDR3 has 13 amino acids. Germline values: CDR1 SGHAT, CDR2 FQDESV (reference sequence). The V end lost 5 bases, the J end lost 5 bases, and 12 bases lay between the germline ends.

This clone was picked up a small number of times. V gene TRBV5-4 combines with J gene TRBJ2-6; D is unresolved. Trimming took 0 bases from V and 2 from J, leaving 9 bases between them. The germline V gene encodes CDR1 SGHNT and CDR2 YYREEE (reference sequence). The CDR3 length is 16 residues. CDR3 nucleotide sequence: TGTGCCAGCAGCTTGGGGCCTTTTGCTGGGGCCAACGTCCTGACTTTC. Translated: CASSLGPFAGANVLTF.

The rearrangement uses TRBV5-1 and TRBJ2-7; 12 bases are a match to TRBD2. The CDR3 totals 16 residues. Looked up from germline, CDR1 is SGHRS and CDR2 is YFSETQ. Germline trimming cut 0 bases from V and 5 bases from J; bases unmatched to any gene: 6. The CDR3 spells CASSLAASGRVDEQYF. In DNA form, the CDR3 reads TGCGCCAGCAGCTTGGCGGCTAGCGGGAGGGTGGACGAGCAGTACTTC. Combining the CDR3 with reference TRBV5-1 and TRBJ2-7 gives the whole variable domain KAGVTQTPRYLIKTRGQQVTLSCSPISGHRSVSWYQQTPGQGLQFLFEYFSETQRNKGNFPGRFSGRQFSNSRSEMNVSTLELGDSALYLCASSLAASGRVDEQYFGPGTRLTVT.

The count of this clone is one. The rearrangement joins TRBV14 to TRBJ2-7; D is possibly TRBD1 (5 bases). Germline V gene sequence: CDR1 SGHDN, CDR2 FVKESK. This CDR3 region has 13 residues. Trimming removed 7 bases from V and 6 bases from J, with 16 bases in between. DNA of the CDR3: TGTGCCAGCACCCCATTCCAGGGAACCGAGCAGTACTTC. It encodes CASTPFQGTEQYF.

This chain uses TRBV19 with TRBJ1-5; 9 bases agree with TRBD1. Germline CDR1 and CDR2: LNHDA and SQIVND (reference sequence). The CDR3 is 15 residues long. The V segment lost 7 bases and the J segment 4 bases; nucleotides outside the gene matches: 8. CDR3 sequence (DNA): TGTGCCAGTACCATTGTCGGGACAGGGAATCAGCCCCAGCATTTT. Residues: CASTIVGTGNQPQHF.

The chain employs TRBV7-3 and TRBJ2-1; TRBD2 is a possible D gene (6 bases). The CDR3 totals 13 residues. Germline V gene lookup returns CDR1 SGHTA and CDR2 FQGTGA. V was cut by 8 bases and J by 8 bases, with 16 bases left in between. CDR3 region: CASGGQGGDEQFF. CDR3 coding DNA: TGTGCCAGCGGAGGGCAGGGAGGCGATGAGCAGTTCTTC.

The sample holds one count of this clone. CDR3 loop: CASSVATYNEQFF. The CDR3 coding sequence is TGTGCCAGCAGCGTAGCTACCTACAATGAGCAGTTCTTC. V gene TRBV9 combines with J gene TRBJ2-1; D is ambiguous. Germline V gives CDR1 SGDLS, CDR2 YYNGEE. The CDR3 is 13 residues long. The V gene lost 0 bases and the J gene lost 2 bases, with 3 bases spanning the gap.

The chain couples TRBV6-5 to TRBJ2-7, with D possibly TRBD1 on 5 matching bases. CDR3 length equals 14 residues. V was pared by 6 bases and J by 6 bases, with 18 bases between. Germline CDR1 and CDR2: MNHEY and SVGAGI. In DNA form, the CDR3 reads TGTGCCAGCAGCCCGGTGGGCTTGGGGCTCGAGCAGTACTTC. It codes for CASSPVGLGLEQYF.

J is TRBJ2-1 and V is TRBV18; tentative D call: TRBD2 (5 bases). This CDR3 has 16 residues. V was shortened by 2 bases and J by 2 bases, with 13 bases between the two germline ends. The germline gives CDR1 KGHSH, CDR2 LQKENI. The CDR3 is CASSPGSGFTYNEQFF. The CDR3 DNA follows: TGTGCCAGCTCACCAGGTTCGGGGTTCACCTACAATGAGCAGTTCTTC.

The chain combines TRBV28 with TRBJ2-5, with a tentative D call TRBD2 (5 bases). Between the trimmed V and J ends, which lost 3 bases and 1 base, there was a span of 12 bases. The germline V gene has CDR1 MDHEN and CDR2 SYDVKM. CDR3 length equals 15 residues. CDR3 residues: CASSFTTNSQETQYF. The CDR3 coding sequence is TGTGCCAGCAGTTTTACGACTAATTCCCAAGAGACCCAGTACTTC.

The DNA of the CDR3 is TGCAGCGTTGTATTCCGGGGAGTCCACACTGAAGCTTTCTTT. Translating it yields CSVVFRGVHTEAFF. The gene calls are TRBV29-1 and TRBJ1-1; D gene ambiguous. V lost 4 bases to trimming and J lost 3 bases, with 15 bases between them. Germline assignment: CDR1 SQVTM and CDR2 ANQGSEA. The length of the CDR3 is 14 residues.

This clone was seen a single time. The chain uses TRBV4-3 and TRBJ2-7, with 10 nucleotides matching TRBD1. The CDR3 is made up of 17 amino acids. Germline CDR1 is LGHNA and CDR2 is YSLEER. J lost 1 base, V lost 0 bases, and 6 bases had no gene match. CDR3 region: CASSQDNRTGGSYEQYF. Here the CDR3 DNA reads TGCGCCAGCAGCCAAGATAATAGGACAGGGGGATCCTACGAGCAGTACTTC.